The rows below give T cell receptor beta chains drawn from one sample of a study of OX40 agonist ivuxolimab in advanced cancers. TCRdb's copy holds only in-frame clones and misses some; the assay was immunoSEQ multiplex PCR. The sample has around 45,000 clones; 80% are singletons. The specimen was CD4+ or CD8+ T cells sorted from blood, collected in a trial of the OX40 agonist ivuxolimab. Receptors were obtained from an adult with an advanced solid tumor such as melanoma, head and neck, liver or kidney cancer. Each CDR3 is given with its conserved first and last residue. D genes are given only for firm matches.

.	TRBJ1-5	TRBV7-8	CASSFQGYQPQHF
.	TRBJ2-2	TRBV9	CASSPQGNTGELFF
.	TRBJ1-1	TRBV30	CAWRRFGNTEAFF
.	TRBJ2-1	TRBV5-1	CASSLERSYNEQFF
.	TRBJ2-3	TRBV11-2	CASSLVAPYNERVGDTQYF
.	TRBJ2-7	TRBV28	CASSLPPREQYF
.	TRBJ2-5	TRBV4-3	CASSQDRSVNEETQYF
.	TRBJ1-2	TRBV28	CASSSPVGLHGYTF
TRBD1	TRBJ1-5	TRBV6-5	CASRRTTGGKQPQHF
TRBD1	TRBJ1-5	TRBV11-3	CASSLGWTGINQPQHF
.	TRBJ2-1	TRBV6-1	CASNERLWFRGEQFF
.	.	TRBV4-3	CASSLQGGGGYEQYF
.	TRBJ2-3	TRBV4-3	CASSPRTADTQYF
TRBD1	TRBJ2-7	TRBV5-1	CASSLFPGTGVSYEQYF
TRBD1	TRBJ1-1	TRBV2	CASRDREASTEAFF
.	TRBJ2-5	TRBV19	CASSTGSQETQYF